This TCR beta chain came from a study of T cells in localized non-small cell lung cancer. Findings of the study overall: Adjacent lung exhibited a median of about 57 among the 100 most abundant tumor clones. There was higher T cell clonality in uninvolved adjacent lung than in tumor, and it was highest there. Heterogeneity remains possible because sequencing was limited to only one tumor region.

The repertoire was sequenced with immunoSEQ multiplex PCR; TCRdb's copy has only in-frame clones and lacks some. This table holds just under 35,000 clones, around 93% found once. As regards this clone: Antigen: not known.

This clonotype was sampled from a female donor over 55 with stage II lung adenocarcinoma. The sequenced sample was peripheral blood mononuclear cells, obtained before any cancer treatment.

CDR3 loop: CASSLQLGQGDNSPLHF. The CDR3 bases are TGTGCCAGCAGCTTGCAGCTCGGGCAGGGCGATAATTCACCCCTCCACTTT. The chain couples TRBV13 to TRBJ1-6; a weak D match, TRBD1 (5 bases). CDR3 size: 17 residues. Trimming removed 3 bases at V and 5 bases at J, with 17 bases between. Germline V gives CDR1 PRHDT, CDR2 FYEKMQ (reference sequence).